These 12 T cell receptor beta chains were sequenced from one sample in a study of cytomegalovirus exposure and HLA in healthy donors. The study ran its PCR with 60 Vbeta and 13 Jbeta primers. Sequencing was performed with immunoSEQ multiplex PCR; in TCRdb, only in-frame clones are kept and a portion is missing. This sample has 75,000 to 80,000 clones, with 60% to 85% found just once. Sequences were obtained from PBMCs. Every receptor here comes from a male donor in good health and CMV-seronegative.

The chain joins TRBV30 to TRBJ2-7, with unresolved D. Trimming took off 2 bases at V and 5 bases at J, with 7 bases between the two ends. Germline V gene lookup returns CDR1 GTSNPN and CDR2 SVGIG (reference sequence). CDR3 length equals 11 residues. The CDR3 DNA follows: TGTGCCTGGAGTTTGGGCAACGAGCAGTACTTC. This translates into CAWSLGNEQYF.

V usage is TRBV5-1 and J usage is TRBJ2-5, with a tentative D call TRBD1 (7 bases). Germline CDR1 reads SGHRS; CDR2 reads YFSETQ. This CDR3 region has 17 residues. V was cut by 3 bases and J by 2 bases, with 20 bases left in between. The CDR3 protein is CASSSKGTAGSQETQYF. The CDR3 nucleotides are TGCGCCAGCAGCTCTAAAGGGACAGCCGGGAGTCAAGAGACCCAGTACTTC. The entire variable domain, with the rest obtained from reference TRBV5-1 and TRBJ2-5, is as follows: KAGVTQTPRYLIKTRGQQVTLSCSPISGHRSVSWYQQTPGQGLQFLFEYFSETQRNKGNFPGRFSGRQFSNSRSEMNVSTLELGDSALYLCASSSKGTAGSQETQYFGPGTRLLVL.

The chain recombines TRBV11-3 with TRBJ2-7; 8 bases are shared with TRBD2. The germline gives CDR1 SGHNT, CDR2 YENEEA. The CDR3 covers 14 residues. V lost 5 bases, J lost 1 base, and 4 bases stayed unmatched. CDR3 residues: CASSHSGRSYEQYF. As DNA, the CDR3 is TGTGCCAGCAGCCACAGCGGGAGATCCTACGAGCAGTACTTC.

This chain joins TRBV30 and TRBJ1-1; no firm D call. The V and J ends lost 0 bases and 2 bases respectively, with 7 bases between them. Per the germline V gene, CDR1 is GTSNPN and CDR2 is SVGIG (reference sequence). The length of the CDR3 is 13 residues. CDR3 sequence reads: CAWSVNINTEAFF. CDR3 sequence (DNA): TGTGCCTGGAGTGTAAATATTAACACTGAAGCTTTCTTT.

V gene TRBV5-6 combines with J gene TRBJ2-1; TRBD1 matches at 9 bases. With V trimmed by 4 bases and J by 2 bases, 7 bases remained unmatched. The V gene's germline CDR1 is SGHDT and CDR2 YYEEEE. This CDR3 contains 16 residues. The CDR3 DNA reads TGTGCCAGCAGCAGCCTACGACAGGGGGCCTACAATGAGCAGTTCTTC. Its translation: CASSSLRQGAYNEQFF.

The V call is TRBV7-9, the J call TRBJ2-1; 8 bases are shared with TRBD2. CDR3 length equals 13 residues. With 5 bases clipped from V and 9 bases from J, the junction kept 6 bases outside the gene matches. Germline assignment: CDR1 SEHNR and CDR2 FQNEAQ (reference sequence). The CDR3 reads CASSQGLASEQFF. CDR3 coding DNA: TGTGCCAGCAGCCAAGGACTAGCTAGTGAGCAGTTCTTC.

The chain couples TRBV7-6 to TRBJ2-2; 7 bases agree with TRBD1. This CDR3 is built from 13 residues. The germline V gene encodes CDR1 SGHVS and CDR2 FNYEAQ. V trimming: 5 bases; J trimming: 6 bases; junction bases outside the gene matches: 3. The CDR3: CASSPTGSGELFF. The CDR3 DNA reads TGTGCCAGCAGCCCGACAGGGTCCGGGGAGCTGTTTTTT.

The chain couples TRBV21-1 to TRBJ2-1; TRBD2, the table's D call, lacks a check against the DNA. TRBV21-1 is a pseudogene locus. The CDR3 runs 19 residues. The CDR3 DNA is TGTGCCAGCAGCAAAGGTCTCAGGGGAGCGGGGGGGCCACAGGATGAGCAGTTCTTC. It translates to CASSKGLRGAGGPQDEQFF.

The rearrangement links TRBV30 to TRBJ1-6, with D possibly TRBD1 on 6 matching bases. Germline V lookup: CDR1 GTSNPN, CDR2 SVGIG (reference sequence). V was shortened by 0 bases and J by 10 bases, with 13 bases between the two germline ends. CDR3 length equals 14 residues. CDR3 protein: CAWSVEPGVSPLHF. Written as DNA, the CDR3 is TGTGCCTGGAGTGTTGAGCCAGGGGTGTCACCCCTCCACTTT.

The rearrangement links TRBV7-2 to TRBJ2-5, with D tentatively TRBD1 (6 bases). Germline lookup yields CDR1 SGHTA and CDR2 FQGNSA. V shed 5 bases and J shed 7 bases, with 20 bases lying between them. The CDR3 has 15 amino acids. Written as DNA, the CDR3 is TGTGCCAGCAGCCGCCCTGGGGGCATGGGCGCGACCCAGTACTTC. It translates to CASSRPGGMGATQYF.

This clone turned up a few times. The rearrangement links TRBV9 to TRBJ2-3, with TRBD2 matching over 7 bases. Trimming at V came to 6 bases and at J to 2 bases, leaving 9 bases not matched to a gene. CDR1 is SGDLS and CDR2 is YYNGEE in the germline V gene. The CDR3 is made up of 15 amino acids. The DNA for the CDR3 is TGTGCCAGCACCGTCGGGACTACATACACAGATACGCAGTATTTT. Translation gives CASTVGTTYTDTQYF.

This clone appeared a few times. The rearrangement joins TRBV28 to TRBJ1-5; D gene uncertain. The CDR3 contains 13 residues. Trimming removed 3 bases from V and 7 bases from J, with 10 bases in between. From germline, CDR1 is MDHEN and CDR2 SYDVKM. CDR3 DNA: TGTGCCAGCAGTTTGTCGGGTACCCAGCCCCAGCATTTT. The encoded protein is CASSLSGTQPQHF.